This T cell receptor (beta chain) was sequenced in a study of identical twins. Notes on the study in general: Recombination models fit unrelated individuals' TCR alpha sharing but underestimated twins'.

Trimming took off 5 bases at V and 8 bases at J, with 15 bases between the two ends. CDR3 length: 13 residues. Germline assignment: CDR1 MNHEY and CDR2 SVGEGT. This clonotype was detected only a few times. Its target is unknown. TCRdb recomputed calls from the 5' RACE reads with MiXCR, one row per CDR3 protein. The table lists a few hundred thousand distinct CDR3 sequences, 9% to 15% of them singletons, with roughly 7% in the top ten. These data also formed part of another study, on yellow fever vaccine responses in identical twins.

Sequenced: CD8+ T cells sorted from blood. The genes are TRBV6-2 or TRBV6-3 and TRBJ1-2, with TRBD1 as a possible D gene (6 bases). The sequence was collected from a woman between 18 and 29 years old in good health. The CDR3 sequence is CASSQGTVWGYTF. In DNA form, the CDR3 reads TGTGCCAGCAGTCAGGGGACCGTATGGGGCTACACCTTC.